The 19 T cell receptor beta chains below all came from one sample that was sequenced in a study of T cell responses to AZD1222 COVID-19 vaccine (dated by TCRdb to the early 2020s). This specimen's time point label, per the study, means: about 28 days (+/-7) after the second vaccine dose. Libraries were built with the immunoSEQ multiplex PCR assay. TCRdb holds this immuneACCESS table with in-frame rearrangements only. Some clones are missing; in checked studies, unresolved V genes explain under half, and the rest has no known cause. For this sample the table gives 95,000 to 110,000 clones, of which 92% were detected only once. The ten biggest clones cover approximately 9.3% of the sample. The sample was peripheral blood, taken 28 days after the second AZD1222 dose. The origin of the receptors is an adult who received the AZD1222 COVID-19 vaccine.

This chain links TRBV6-5 with TRBJ2-5; 10 bases map to TRBD1. Looked up from germline, CDR1 is MNHEY and CDR2 is SVGAGI. The V gene end was trimmed by 5 bases and the J gene end by 1 base; junction bases not matched to a gene: 4. CDR3 length: 15 amino acids. CDR3 bases: TGTGCCAGCAGTCCCGGGACAGGGGTCCAAGAGACCCAGTACTTC. This translates into CASSPGTGVQETQYF.

This chain uses TRBV7-2 with TRBJ1-2, with D hard to call. CDR3 size: 13 residues. CDR1 is SGHTA, CDR2 FQGNSA, per germline. V lost 7 bases to trimming and J lost 5 bases, with 14 bases between them. The CDR3 DNA is TGTGCCAGCACTTACGGAAGGTGGTATGGCTACACCTTC. It specifies CASTYGRWYGYTF.

The chain links TRBV6-1 to TRBJ1-4; no clear D. The CDR3 is 15 residues long. The V end was cut by 1 base, the J end by 7 bases, with 13 bases between. Germline values: CDR1 MNHNS, CDR2 SASEGT. The CDR3 region is CASSEVVLRAEKLFF. The DNA of the CDR3 is TGTGCCAGCAGTGAAGTCGTCCTCAGAGCTGAAAAACTGTTTTTT.

The chain uses TRBV2 and TRBJ1-2, with 9 bases lining up with TRBD1. After removal of 5 bases from V and 5 bases from J, the junction contained 3 bases not matched to a gene. Looked up from germline, CDR1 is SNHLY and CDR2 is FYNNEI. The CDR3 consists of 13 residues. CDR3 DNA: TGTGCCAGCAGTATTGACAGGGGGTATGGCTACACCTTC. Translated, it gives CASSIDRGYGYTF.

CDR3 sequence reads: CASSQDEDNQPQHF. CDR3 bases: TGCGCCAGCAGCCAAGATGAGGACAATCAGCCCCAGCATTTT. This rearrangement joins TRBV4-1 to TRBJ1-5; D ambiguous. Germline lookup yields CDR1 MGHRA and CDR2 YSYEKL. The V and J ends lost 0 bases and 3 bases respectively, with 6 bases between them. The CDR3 contains 14 residues.

This chain connects TRBV30 to TRBJ1-6; D is unresolved. The V and J ends lost 1 base and 0 bases respectively, with 13 bases between them. Germline assignment: CDR1 GTSNPN and CDR2 SVGIG (reference sequence). The CDR3 loop spans 17 amino acids. The DNA for the CDR3 is TGTGCCTGGAGTGGCGCCAGCAGGCGCTCCTATAATTCACCCCTCCACTTT. This translates into CAWSGASRRSYNSPLHF.

The chain couples TRBV19 to TRBJ2-5; TRBD1 is a possible D gene (6 bases). The length of the CDR3 is 15 residues. The V end lost 4 bases, the J end lost 3 bases, and 15 bases lay between the germline ends. Germline V gene sequence: CDR1 LNHDA, CDR2 SQIVND (reference sequence). The CDR3 DNA reads as TGTGCCAGTAGTACCAGACAGGCCCCCGAAGAGACCCAGTACTTC. The encoded protein is CASSTRQAPEETQYF.

In the case of this clone: Germline is not matched at one junction end, which may reflect a read error. V is TRBV6-5 and J is TRBJ2-2; D is uncertain. Germline CDR1 and CDR2: MNHEY and SVGAGI. The CDR3 has 13 residues. The chain's CDR3 is CASSYGNPGELFF. The CDR3 nucleotides are TGTGCCAGCAGTTACGGGAACCCCGGGGAGCTGTTTTTT.

This clone was seen only once. CDR3 in amino acids: CAWSPGQGTYNEQFF. CDR3 DNA sequence: TGTGCCTGGAGCCCGGGGCAGGGCACCTACAATGAGCAGTTCTTC. The chain joins TRBV30 to TRBJ2-1; D tentatively fits TRBD1 or TRBD2 (5 bases each). The CDR3 has 15 residues. Trimming took 3 bases from V and 2 from J, leaving 14 bases between them. Germline V gives CDR1 GTSNPN, CDR2 SVGIG (reference sequence).

The chain joins TRBV7-6 to TRBJ2-1; 8 positions match TRBD2. With V trimmed by 3 bases and J by 2 bases, 3 bases remained unmatched. Germline assignment: CDR1 SGHVS and CDR2 FNYEAQ. The length of the CDR3 is 15 residues. CDR3 sequence: CASSFSGTAYNEQFF. The CDR3, as DNA: TGTGCCAGCAGCTTTAGCGGGACCGCCTACAATGAGCAGTTCTTC.

The chain couples TRBV7-6 to TRBJ2-5; a possible D gene is TRBD1 (6 bases). V dropped 1 base and J dropped 0 bases, with 12 bases sitting between them. Germline V gene lookup returns CDR1 SGHVS and CDR2 FNYEAQ. The CDR3 covers 16 residues. CDR3 sequence: CASSLGNRVYQETQYF. The DNA for the CDR3 is TGTGCCAGCAGCTTAGGGAACAGGGTGTACCAAGAGACCCAGTACTTC.

On this clone: Other DNA sequences of this sample code for an identical CDR3. This chain uses TRBV5-1 with TRBJ1-6; a possible D gene is TRBD1 (6 bases). CDR1 and CDR2 (germline): SGHRS, YFSETQ. The CDR3 is 14 amino acids. The V end was cut by 0 bases, the J end by 7 bases, with 8 bases between. CDR3 coding DNA: TGCGCCAGCAGCTTGGACAGGGACAATTCACCCCTCCACTTT. Translating it yields CASSLDRDNSPLHF. The complete variable domain, with remaining parts taken from reference TRBV5-1 and TRBJ1-6, reads KAGVTQTPRYLIKTRGQQVTLSCSPISGHRSVSWYQQTPGQGLQFLFEYFSETQRNKGNFPGRFSGRQFSNSRSEMNVSTLELGDSALYLCASSLDRDNSPLHFGNGTRLTVT.

V usage is TRBV4-3 and J usage is TRBJ2-3; possible D gene TRBD2, 6 bases. From germline, CDR1 is LGHNA and CDR2 YSLEER. V shed 4 bases and J shed 2 bases, with 16 bases lying between them. This CDR3 comprises 16 residues. In DNA, the CDR3 is TGCGCCAGCAGCCTTGCACCCGGGAGACACACAGATACGCAGTATTTT. This codes for CASSLAPGRHTDTQYF.

The V and J genes are TRBV18 and TRBJ1-4; 7 positions match TRBD1. The CDR3 extends over 16 amino acids. The ends lost 4 bases at V and 8 bases at J; junction bases unmatched: 13. In germline, CDR1 is KGHSH, CDR2 LQKENI. CDR3 amino acids: CASSRRQGTGEEKLFF. In DNA, the CDR3 is TGTGCCAGCTCACGACGACAGGGCACGGGCGAGGAAAAACTGTTTTTT.

In this sample, this clone turned up once. The chain has TRBV4-1 and TRBJ1-3; the D is unclear. The CDR3 has 13 amino acids. The V gene lost 0 bases and the J gene lost 7 bases, with 7 bases spanning the gap. Germline-derived CDR1 and CDR2 are MGHRA and YSYEKL. The CDR3, as DNA: TGCGCCAGCAGCCAAGAGGGAGATAACACCATATATTTT. This codes for CASSQEGDNTIYF.

The rearrangement links TRBV18 to TRBJ2-2; tentatively, D is TRBD2 (6 bases). Per germline, CDR1 KGHSH and CDR2 LQKENI. The CDR3 contains 16 residues. The V and J ends lost 2 bases and 4 bases respectively, with 14 bases between them. The DNA for the CDR3 is TGTGCCAGCTCACCAACCTCCTTGGGGGGCACCGGGGAGCTGTTTTTT. This translates into CASSPTSLGGTGELFF.

The chain recombines TRBV6-5 with TRBJ2-5; TRBD2 agrees at 10 bases. This CDR3 comprises 12 residues. V shed 8 bases and J 5 bases; nucleotides not matched to a gene: 2. CDR1 is MNHEY and CDR2 is SVGAGI in the germline V gene. CDR3 DNA sequence: TGTGCCAGCGGACTAGCGGTCGAGACCCAGTACTTC. Protein product: CASGLAVETQYF.

This chain connects TRBV11-1 to TRBJ2-1; the match to TRBD2 covers 14 bases. The CDR3 runs 16 residues. Germline lookup yields CDR1 SGHAT and CDR2 FQDESV (reference sequence). With 5 bases clipped from V and 8 bases from J, the junction kept 8 bases outside the gene matches. CDR3 sequence reads: CASSPPRLAGGDEQFF. The DNA for the CDR3 is TGTGCCAGCAGCCCCCCCCGACTAGCGGGAGGGGATGAGCAGTTCTTC.

The V call is TRBV2, the J call TRBJ2-1; either TRBD1 or TRBD2 may fit D (5 bases each). Per the germline V gene, CDR1 is SNHLY and CDR2 is FYNNEI. The V end lost 8 bases, the J end lost 0 bases, and 14 bases lay between the germline ends. This CDR3 has 15 amino acids. This CDR3 is CASDHRTHSYNEQFF. DNA for the CDR3: TGTGCCAGCGACCACAGGACTCACTCCTACAATGAGCAGTTCTTC.